This paragraph reports one T cell receptor beta chain. The germline V gene has CDR1 LGHNT and CDR2 FRNRAP. The CDR3 consists of 17 residues. With 4 bases clipped from V and 3 bases from J, the junction kept 11 bases outside the gene matches. This record comes from a study of shared clonotypes between healthy human individuals. Donors, without exception, were Caucasian adults residing in Nashville, Tennessee. Deep-level running was used for the assay. Sequencing was performed on unsorted PBMC DNA using ten immunoSEQ deep assay plates. Sequencing was performed with immunoSEQ multiplex PCR; in TCRdb, only in-frame clones are kept and a portion is missing. The data hold approximately 510,000 clones, with about four fifths observed a single time.

The source is a woman between 40 and 50 years old in good health. Some clones in this sample may be carry-over from other donors' samples. The rearrangement links TRBV12-5 to TRBJ1-4, with 7 nucleotides matching TRBD1. The sequenced sample consisted of PBMCs. The CDR3 loop reads CASGSETGKGPNEKLFF. In DNA, the CDR3 is TGTGCTAGTGGTTCGGAGACAGGGAAAGGACCTAATGAAAAACTGTTTTTT.